The source of this T cell receptor (beta chain) is a study of identical twins. TCRdb ran MiXCR on the 5' RACE reads and lists one entry per CDR3 protein. The sample has hundreds of thousands of distinct CDR3 sequences; around a sixth are singletons. This same sample was also taken into another study, of T cells expressing NK-cell markers. That study reports: In five or six donors, dominant CD3+CD56+NKG2C+ clonotypes ranked among the top 10 CD8+ clonotypes. For four donors, these clonotypes were likewise the leading ones in the CD3+CD56-NKG2C+ fraction.

The specimen sequenced was PBMCs. The origin of this receptor is a woman under 30 in good health.

The CDR3 coding sequence is TGTGCCAGCAGCGTAGGGGGACGGTTAGAAGAGACCCAGTACTTC. This sequence encodes CASSVGGRLEETQYF. The chain links TRBV9 to TRBJ2-5; D could derive from TRBD1 or TRBD2 (5 bases each). The CDR3 sequence is 15 residues long. The germline V and J ends were trimmed by 0 bases and 3 bases, with 12 bases remaining between them. Germline CDR1 SGDLS, CDR2 YYNGEE. Supplemented by reference TRBV9 and TRBJ2-5, the full variable domain reads DSGVTQTPKHLITATGQRVTLRCSPRSGDLSVYWYQQSLDQGLQFLIQYYNGEERAKGNILERFSAQQFPDLHSELNLSSLELGDSALYFCASSVGGRLEETQYFGPGTRLLVL.